The sequence of this T cell receptor (beta chain) was determined in a study of blood T cells in healthy people across ages. This clonotype was observed many times. A much larger clonotype is one base distant, so this may be a read error. Using a J-beta primer mix together with a sample-barcoded 5' primer, a second PCR was run for roughly 7 to 11 cycles. TCRdb passed the 5' RACE reads through MiXCR, listing each CDR3 protein once. The sample lists 710,000 or so distinct CDR3 sequences, about a third seen once, with roughly 14% in the top ten. The germline V gene encodes CDR1 SGHKS and CDR2 YYEKEE (reference sequence). The CDR3 covers 14 residues. V was pared by 2 bases and J by 6 bases, with 13 bases between.

This clonotype was obtained from an elderly woman in good health. This chain joins TRBV5-5 and TRBJ2-3; D may be TRBD2 (5 bases). The sequenced material came from blood. The CDR3 is CASSFSQGGDTQYF. DNA for the CDR3: TGTGCCAGCAGCTTTAGTCAAGGAGGTGATACGCAGTATTTT.